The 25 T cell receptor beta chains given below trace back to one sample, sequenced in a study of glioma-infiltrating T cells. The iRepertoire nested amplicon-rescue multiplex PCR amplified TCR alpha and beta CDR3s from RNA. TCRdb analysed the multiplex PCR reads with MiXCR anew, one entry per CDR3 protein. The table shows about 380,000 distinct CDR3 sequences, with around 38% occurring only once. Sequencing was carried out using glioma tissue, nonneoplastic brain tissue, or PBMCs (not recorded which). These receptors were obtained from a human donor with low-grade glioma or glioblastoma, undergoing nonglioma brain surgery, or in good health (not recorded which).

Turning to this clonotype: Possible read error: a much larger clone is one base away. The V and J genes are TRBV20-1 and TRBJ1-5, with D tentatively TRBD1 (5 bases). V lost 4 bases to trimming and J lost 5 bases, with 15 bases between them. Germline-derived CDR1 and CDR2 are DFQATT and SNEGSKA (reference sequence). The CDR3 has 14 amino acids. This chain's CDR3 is CSATPGGDYQPQHF. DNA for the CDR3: TGCAGTGCTACCCCTGGGGGGGACTATCAGCCCCAGCATTTT.

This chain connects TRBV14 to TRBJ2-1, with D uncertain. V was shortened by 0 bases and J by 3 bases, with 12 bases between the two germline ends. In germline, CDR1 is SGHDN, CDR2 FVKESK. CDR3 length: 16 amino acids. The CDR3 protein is CASSQDEVALYNEQFF. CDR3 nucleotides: TGTGCCAGCAGCCAAGATGAGGTTGCACTCTACAATGAGCAGTTCTTC. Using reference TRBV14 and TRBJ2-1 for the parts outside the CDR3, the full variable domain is EAGVTQFPSHSVIEKGQTVTLRCDPISGHDNLYWYRRVMGKEIKFLLHFVKESKQDESGMPNNRFLAERTGGTYSTLKVQPAELEDSGVYFCASSQDEVALYNEQFFGPGTRLTVL.

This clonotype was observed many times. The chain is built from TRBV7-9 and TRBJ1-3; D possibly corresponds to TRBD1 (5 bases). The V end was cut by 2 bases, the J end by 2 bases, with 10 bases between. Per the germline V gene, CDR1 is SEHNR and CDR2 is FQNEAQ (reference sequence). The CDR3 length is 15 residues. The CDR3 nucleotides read TGTGCCAGCAGCTTATCCGGGGGAGCTGGAAACACCATATATTTT. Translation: CASSLSGGAGNTIYF. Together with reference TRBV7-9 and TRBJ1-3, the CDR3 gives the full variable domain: DTGVSQNPRHKITKRGQNVTFRCDPISEHNRLYWYRQTLGQGPEFLTYFQNEAQLEKSRLLSDRFSAERPKGSFSTLEIQRTEQGDSAMYLCASSLSGGAGNTIYFGEGSWLTVV.

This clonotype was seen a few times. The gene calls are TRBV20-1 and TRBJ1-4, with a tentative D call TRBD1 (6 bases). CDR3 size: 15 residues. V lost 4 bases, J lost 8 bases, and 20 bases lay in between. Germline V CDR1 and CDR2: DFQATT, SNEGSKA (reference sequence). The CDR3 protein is CSAKPQGFRNEKLFF. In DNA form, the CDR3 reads TGCAGTGCTAAGCCACAGGGATTTCGGAACGAAAAACTGTTTTTT.

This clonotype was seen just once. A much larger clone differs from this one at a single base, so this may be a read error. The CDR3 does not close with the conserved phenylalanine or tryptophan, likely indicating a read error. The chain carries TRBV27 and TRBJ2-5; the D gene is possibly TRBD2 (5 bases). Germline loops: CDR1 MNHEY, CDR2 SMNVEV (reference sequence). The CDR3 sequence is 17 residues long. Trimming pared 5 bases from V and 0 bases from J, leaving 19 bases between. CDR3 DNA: TGTGCCAGCAGTCCCCTGAGTCGGGGAACGTACCAAGAGACCCAGTACCTC. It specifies CASSPLSRGTYQETQYL.

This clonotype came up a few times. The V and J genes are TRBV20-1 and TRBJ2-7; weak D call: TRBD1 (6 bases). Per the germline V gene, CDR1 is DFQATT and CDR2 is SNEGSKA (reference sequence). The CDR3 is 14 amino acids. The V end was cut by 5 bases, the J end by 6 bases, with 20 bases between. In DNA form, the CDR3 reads TGCAGTGCTCCCCGGACAGACCTCTTAGGCGAGCAGTACTTC. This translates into CSAPRTDLLGEQYF.

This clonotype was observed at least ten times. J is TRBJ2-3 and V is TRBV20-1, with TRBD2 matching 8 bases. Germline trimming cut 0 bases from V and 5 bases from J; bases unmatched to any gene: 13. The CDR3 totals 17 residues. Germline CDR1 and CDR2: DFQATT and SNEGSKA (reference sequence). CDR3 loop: CSARDIGIAGRVDTQYF. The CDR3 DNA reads TGCAGTGCTAGAGATATCGGAATAGCGGGACGGGTAGATACGCAGTATTTT.

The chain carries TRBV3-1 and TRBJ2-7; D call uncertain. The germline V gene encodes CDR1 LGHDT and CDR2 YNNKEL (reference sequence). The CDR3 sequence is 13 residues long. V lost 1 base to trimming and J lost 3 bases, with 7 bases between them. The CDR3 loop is CASSQAVRYEQYF. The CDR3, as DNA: TGTGCCAGCAGCCAAGCGGTTCGCTACGAGCAGTACTTC.

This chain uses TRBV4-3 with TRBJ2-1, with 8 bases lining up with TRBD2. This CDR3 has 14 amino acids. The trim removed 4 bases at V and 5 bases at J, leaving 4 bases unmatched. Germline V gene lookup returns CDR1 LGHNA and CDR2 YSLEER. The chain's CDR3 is CASSRQRENNEQFF. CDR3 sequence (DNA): TGCGCCAGCAGCCGGCAGCGGGAGAACAATGAGCAGTTCTTC.

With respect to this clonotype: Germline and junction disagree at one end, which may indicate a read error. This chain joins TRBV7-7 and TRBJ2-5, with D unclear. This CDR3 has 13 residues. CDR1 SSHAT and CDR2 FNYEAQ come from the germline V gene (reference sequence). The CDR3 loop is CASSPRLGETQYF. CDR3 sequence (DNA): TGTGCTAGCAGCCCCCGGTTGGGAGAGACCCAGTACTTC.

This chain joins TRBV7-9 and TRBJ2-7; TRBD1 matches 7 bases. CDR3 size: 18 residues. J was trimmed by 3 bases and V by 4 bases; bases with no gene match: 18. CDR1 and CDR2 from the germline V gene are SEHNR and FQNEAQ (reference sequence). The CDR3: CASSSDLGQEKIGYEQYF. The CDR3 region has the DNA TGTGCCAGCAGCTCAGATCTCGGACAGGAAAAAATCGGCTACGAGCAGTACTTC.

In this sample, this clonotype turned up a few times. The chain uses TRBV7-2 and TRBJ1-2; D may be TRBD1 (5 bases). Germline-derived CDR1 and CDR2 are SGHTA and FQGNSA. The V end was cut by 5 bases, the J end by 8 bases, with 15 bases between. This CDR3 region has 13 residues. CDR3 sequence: CASSETGTAGYTF. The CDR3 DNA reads TGTGCCAGCAGCGAAACAGGTACGGCCGGCTACACCTTC. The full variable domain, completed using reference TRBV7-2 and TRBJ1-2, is GAGVSQSPSNKVTEKGKDVELRCDPISGHTALYWYRQSLGQGLEFLIYFQGNSAPDKSGLPSDRFSAERTGGSVSTLTIQRTQQEDSAVYLCASSETGTAGYTFGSGTRLTVV.

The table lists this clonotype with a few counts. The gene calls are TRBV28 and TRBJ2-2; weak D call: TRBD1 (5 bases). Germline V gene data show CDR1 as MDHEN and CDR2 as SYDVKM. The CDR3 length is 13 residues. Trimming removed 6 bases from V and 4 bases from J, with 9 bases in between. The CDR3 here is CASRDTLTGELFF. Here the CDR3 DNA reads TGTGCCAGCAGGGACACTCTCACCGGGGAGCTGTTTTTT.

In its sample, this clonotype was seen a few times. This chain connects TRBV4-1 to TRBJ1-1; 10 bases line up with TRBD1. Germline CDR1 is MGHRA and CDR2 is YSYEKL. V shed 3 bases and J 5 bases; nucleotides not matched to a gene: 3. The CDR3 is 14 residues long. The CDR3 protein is CASSQRDRGTEAFF. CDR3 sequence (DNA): TGCGCCAGCAGCCAGCGGGACAGGGGTACTGAAGCTTTCTTT.

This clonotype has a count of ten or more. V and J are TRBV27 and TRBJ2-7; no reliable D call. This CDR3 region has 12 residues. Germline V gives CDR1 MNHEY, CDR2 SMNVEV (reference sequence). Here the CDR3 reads CASRISSYEQYF. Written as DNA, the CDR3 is TGTGCTTCAAGGATCAGCTCCTACGAGCAGTACTTC.

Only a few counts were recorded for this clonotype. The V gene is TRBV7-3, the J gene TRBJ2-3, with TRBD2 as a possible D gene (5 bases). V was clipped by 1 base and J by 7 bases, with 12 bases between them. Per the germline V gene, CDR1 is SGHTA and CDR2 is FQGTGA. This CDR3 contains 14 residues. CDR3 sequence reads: CASSLKWERNTQYF. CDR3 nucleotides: TGTGCCAGCAGCTTAAAGTGGGAGCGGAATACGCAGTATTTT.

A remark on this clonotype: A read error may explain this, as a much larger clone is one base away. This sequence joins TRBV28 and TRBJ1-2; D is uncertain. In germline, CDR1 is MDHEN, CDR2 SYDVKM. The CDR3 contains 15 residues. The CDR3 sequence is CASSRRGEGKYGCTF. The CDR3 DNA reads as TGTGCCAGCAGTCGACGTGGAGAAGGAAAATATGGCTGCACCTTC.

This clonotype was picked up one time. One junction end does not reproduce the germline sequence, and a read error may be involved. Written as DNA, the CDR3 is TGCGCCAACAGCGGCGGACAGGGCGATACGCAGTATTTT. It yields the protein CANSGGQGDTQYF. The V call is TRBV5-1, the J call TRBJ2-3; 8 bases are shared with TRBD1. The germline V gene encodes CDR1 SGHRS and CDR2 YFSETQ. The length of the CDR3 is 13 residues.

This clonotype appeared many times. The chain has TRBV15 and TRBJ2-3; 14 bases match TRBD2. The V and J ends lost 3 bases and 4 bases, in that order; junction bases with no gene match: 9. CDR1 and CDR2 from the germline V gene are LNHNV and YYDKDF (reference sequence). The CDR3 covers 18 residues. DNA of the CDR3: TGTGCCACCAGCAGGGACCCTCCGGGACTAGCGGGAGCAGATACGCAGTATTTT. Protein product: CATSRDPPGLAGADTQYF.

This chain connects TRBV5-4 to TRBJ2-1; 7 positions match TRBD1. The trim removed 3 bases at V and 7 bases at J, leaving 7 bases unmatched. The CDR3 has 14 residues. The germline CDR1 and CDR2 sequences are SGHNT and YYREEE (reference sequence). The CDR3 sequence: CASSYRQGWNEQFF. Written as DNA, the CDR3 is TGTGCCAGCAGCTACAGACAGGGTTGGAATGAGCAGTTCTTC.

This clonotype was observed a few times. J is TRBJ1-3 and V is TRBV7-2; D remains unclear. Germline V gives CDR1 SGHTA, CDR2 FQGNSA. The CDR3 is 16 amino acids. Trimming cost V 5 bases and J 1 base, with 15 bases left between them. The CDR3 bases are TGTGCCAGCAGCCCCCGGGCGCAGGTTTCTGGAAACACCATATATTTT. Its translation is CASSPRAQVSGNTIYF.

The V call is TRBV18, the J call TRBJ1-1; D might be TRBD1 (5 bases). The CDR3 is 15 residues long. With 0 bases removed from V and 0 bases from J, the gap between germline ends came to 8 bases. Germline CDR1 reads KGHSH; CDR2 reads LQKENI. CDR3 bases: TGTGCCAGCTCACCACCGTTGGGGCTGAACACTGAAGCTTTCTTT. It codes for CASSPPLGLNTEAFF.

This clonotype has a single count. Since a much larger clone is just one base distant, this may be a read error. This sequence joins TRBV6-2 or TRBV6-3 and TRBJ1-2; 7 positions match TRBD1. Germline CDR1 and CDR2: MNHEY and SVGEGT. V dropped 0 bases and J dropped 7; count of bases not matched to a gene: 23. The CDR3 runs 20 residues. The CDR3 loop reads CASSYSTPRQGKIWSGGYTF. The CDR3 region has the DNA TGTGCCAGCAGTTACTCGACTCCGAGACAGGGTAAAATCTGGTCTGGTGGCTACACCTTC.

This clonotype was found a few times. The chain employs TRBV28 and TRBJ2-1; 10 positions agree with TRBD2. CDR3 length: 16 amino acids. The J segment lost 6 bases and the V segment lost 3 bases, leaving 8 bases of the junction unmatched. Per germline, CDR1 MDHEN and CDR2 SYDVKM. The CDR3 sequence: CASSFTGLAATNEQFF. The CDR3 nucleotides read TGTGCCAGCAGTTTTACCGGACTAGCGGCGACCAATGAGCAGTTCTTC.

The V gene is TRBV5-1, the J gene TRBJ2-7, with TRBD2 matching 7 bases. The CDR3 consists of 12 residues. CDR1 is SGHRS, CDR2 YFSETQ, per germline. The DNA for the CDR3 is TGCGGTAGAAGGACTAGAGGCCTCGAGCAGTACTTC. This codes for CGRRTRGLEQYF.